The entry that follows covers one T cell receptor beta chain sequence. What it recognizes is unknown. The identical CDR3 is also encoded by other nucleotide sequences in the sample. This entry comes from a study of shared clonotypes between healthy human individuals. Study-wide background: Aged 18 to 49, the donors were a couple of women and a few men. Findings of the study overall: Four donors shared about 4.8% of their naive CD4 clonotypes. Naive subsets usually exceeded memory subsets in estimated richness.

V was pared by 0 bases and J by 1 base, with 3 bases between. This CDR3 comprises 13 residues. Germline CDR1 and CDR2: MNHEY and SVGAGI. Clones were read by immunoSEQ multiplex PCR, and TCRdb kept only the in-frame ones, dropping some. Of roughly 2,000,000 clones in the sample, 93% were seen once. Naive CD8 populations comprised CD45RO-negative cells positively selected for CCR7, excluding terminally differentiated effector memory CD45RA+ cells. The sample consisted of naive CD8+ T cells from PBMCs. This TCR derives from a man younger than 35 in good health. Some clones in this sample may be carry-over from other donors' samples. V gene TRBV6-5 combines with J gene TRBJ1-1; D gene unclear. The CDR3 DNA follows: TGTGCCAGCAGTTACTCATCGAACACTGAAGCTTTCTTT. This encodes CASSYSSNTEAFF.